The 7 T cell receptor beta chains in this list originate from one sample, sequenced in a study of shared clonotypes between healthy human individuals. Sequenced by immunoSEQ multiplex PCR; TCRdb stores in-frame clones only, minus some. This sample yields about 2.4 million clones, of which roughly nine tenths are seen a single time; over 0.12% belongs to the top ten. The sequenced sample was naive CD4+ T cells sorted from blood. Specified subset: CD45RA+ positively selected. These receptor sequences come from a man between 18 and 35 years old in good health.

The V call is TRBV18, the J call TRBJ1-2; TRBD1 might be the D (5 bases). The V end lost 2 bases, the J end lost 3 bases, and 13 bases lay between the germline ends. The CDR3 is made up of 15 amino acids. Per the germline V gene, CDR1 is KGHSH and CDR2 is LQKENI. CDR3 DNA: TGTGCCAGCTCACCAGGGGCTCAAAGGGACTATGGCTACACCTTC. Protein sequence: CASSPGAQRDYGYTF.

A single count supports this clone. The same CDR3 can be traced to other DNA sequences in this sample. The gene calls are TRBV18 and TRBJ2-2, with D perhaps matching TRBD1 (5 bases). Per germline, CDR1 KGHSH and CDR2 LQKENI. The germline V and J ends were trimmed by 3 bases and 0 bases, with 8 bases remaining between them. The CDR3 totals 15 residues. The CDR3 bases are TGTGCCAGCTCACCTCAGGGCCCGAACACCGGGGAGCTGTTTTTT. This gives the protein CASSPQGPNTGELFF.

The chain couples TRBV28 to TRBJ2-1, with 13 bases lining up with TRBD2. Trimming at V came to 5 bases and at J to 2 bases, leaving 6 bases not matched to a gene. The germline V gene has CDR1 MDHEN and CDR2 SYDVKM. This CDR3 region has 17 residues. The CDR3 bases are TGTGCCAGCAGTGACACTAGCGGGGGGGCCGCCTACAATGAGCAGTTCTTC. Translation: CASSDTSGGAAYNEQFF.

This chain connects TRBV5-8 to TRBJ2-7, with 9 nucleotides matching TRBD1. With V trimmed by 4 bases and J by 3 bases, 5 bases remained unmatched. Germline V gene data show CDR1 as SGHTS and CDR2 as YDEGEE. The CDR3 sequence is 14 residues long. The CDR3, as DNA: TGTGCCAGCAGCAGGGGACAGGGATTCTACGAGCAGTACTTC. It codes for CASSRGQGFYEQYF.

The rearrangement joins TRBV29-1 to TRBJ2-7; 12 bases map to TRBD1. J gave up 5 bases and V 4 bases, and 12 bases lay outside the gene matches. Germline-derived CDR1 and CDR2 are SQVTM and ANQGSEA. CDR3 length equals 16 residues. The CDR3 sequence: CSVVGFSGTGGNEQYF. The CDR3 coding sequence is TGCAGCGTTGTAGGTTTCTCCGGGACAGGGGGCAACGAGCAGTACTTC.

This clone has more than one count but fewer than ten. Other nucleotide sequences from this sample produce the same CDR3. V and J are TRBV25-1 and TRBJ1-2; D is unresolved. This CDR3 is built from 11 residues. CDR1 and CDR2 (germline): MGHDK, SYGVNS. V was trimmed by 4 bases and J by 4 bases, leaving 4 bases between them. CDR3 coding DNA: TGTGCCAGCAGTGGAGGCTATGGCTACACCTTC. This sequence encodes CASSGGYGYTF.

The rearrangement uses TRBV5-1 and TRBJ1-1; 8 positions match TRBD1. This CDR3 contains 15 residues. Germline V lookup: CDR1 SGHRS, CDR2 YFSETQ. V gave up 0 bases and J gave up 6 bases; unmatched junction bases: 7. The CDR3 is CASSLATGGGAEAFF. For the CDR3, the DNA is TGCGCCAGCAGCTTGGCCACAGGGGGTGGGGCTGAAGCTTTCTTT.